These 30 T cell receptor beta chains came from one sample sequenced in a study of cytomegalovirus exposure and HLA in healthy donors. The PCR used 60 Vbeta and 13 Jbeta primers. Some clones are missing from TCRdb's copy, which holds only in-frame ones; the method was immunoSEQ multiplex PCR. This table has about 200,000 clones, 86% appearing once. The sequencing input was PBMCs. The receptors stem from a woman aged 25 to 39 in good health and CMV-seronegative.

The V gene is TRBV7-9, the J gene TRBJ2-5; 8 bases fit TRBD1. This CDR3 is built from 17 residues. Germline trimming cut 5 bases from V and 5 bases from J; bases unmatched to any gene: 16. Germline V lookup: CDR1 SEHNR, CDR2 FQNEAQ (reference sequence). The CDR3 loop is CASSVYTSPRGRETQYF. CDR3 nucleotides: TGTGCCAGCAGCGTATATACCTCCCCCAGGGGGCGGGAGACCCAGTACTTC. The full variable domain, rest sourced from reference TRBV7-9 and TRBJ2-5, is DTGVSQNPRHKITKRGQNVTFRCDPISEHNRLYWYRQTLGQGPEFLTYFQNEAQLEKSRLLSDRFSAERPKGSFSTLEIQRTEQGDSAMYLCASSVYTSPRGRETQYFGPGTRLLVL.

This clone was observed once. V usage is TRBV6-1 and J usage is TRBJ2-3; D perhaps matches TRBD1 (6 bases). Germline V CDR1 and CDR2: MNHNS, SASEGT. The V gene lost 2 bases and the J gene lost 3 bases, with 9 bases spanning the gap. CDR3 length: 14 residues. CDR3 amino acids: CASSEFGQTDTQYF. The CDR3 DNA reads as TGTGCCAGCAGTGAATTTGGACAGACAGATACGCAGTATTTT.

CDR3 residues: CASRTGTSGYNEQFF. CDR3 nucleotide sequence: TGTGCCAGCAGGACCGGGACTAGCGGTTACAATGAGCAGTTCTTC. This sequence joins TRBV28 and TRBJ2-1, with TRBD2 matching 11 bases. J was trimmed by 4 bases and V by 6 bases; bases with no gene match: 5. Germline V gene sequence: CDR1 MDHEN, CDR2 SYDVKM. The CDR3 runs 15 residues.

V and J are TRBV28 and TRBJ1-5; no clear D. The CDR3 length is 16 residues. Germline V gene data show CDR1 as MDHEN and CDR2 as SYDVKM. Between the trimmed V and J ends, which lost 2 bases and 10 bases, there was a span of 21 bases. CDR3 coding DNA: TGTGCCAGCAGTTTAAGTCCTGGCAGGCGAATCAGCCCCCAGCATTTT. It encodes CASSLSPGRRISPQHF. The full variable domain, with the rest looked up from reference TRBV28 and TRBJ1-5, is DVKVTQSSRYLVKRTGEKVFLECVQDMDHENMFWYRQDPGLGLRLIYFSYDVKMKEKGDIPEGYSVSREKKERFSLILESASTNQTSMYLCASSLSPGRRISPQHFGDGTRLSIL.

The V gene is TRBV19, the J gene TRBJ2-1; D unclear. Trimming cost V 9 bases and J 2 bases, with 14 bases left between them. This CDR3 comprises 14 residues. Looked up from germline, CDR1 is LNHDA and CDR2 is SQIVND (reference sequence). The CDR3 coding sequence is TGTGCCAGGGCCCCGCCTTCCCCCTACAATGAGCAGTTCTTC. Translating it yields CARAPPSPYNEQFF.

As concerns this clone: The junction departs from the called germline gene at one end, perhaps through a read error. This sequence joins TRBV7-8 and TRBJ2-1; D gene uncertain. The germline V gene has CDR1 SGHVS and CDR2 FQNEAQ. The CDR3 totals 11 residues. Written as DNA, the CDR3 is TGTGCCAGCAGCTCCTTCAATGAGCAGTTCTTC. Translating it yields CASSSFNEQFF.

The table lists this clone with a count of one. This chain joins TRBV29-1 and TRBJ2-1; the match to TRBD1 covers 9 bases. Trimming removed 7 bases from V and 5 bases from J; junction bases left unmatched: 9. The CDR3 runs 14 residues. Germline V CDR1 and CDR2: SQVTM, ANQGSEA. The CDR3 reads CSGGGQGNNNEQFF. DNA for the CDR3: TGCAGCGGGGGGGGACAGGGCAATAACAATGAGCAGTTCTTC.

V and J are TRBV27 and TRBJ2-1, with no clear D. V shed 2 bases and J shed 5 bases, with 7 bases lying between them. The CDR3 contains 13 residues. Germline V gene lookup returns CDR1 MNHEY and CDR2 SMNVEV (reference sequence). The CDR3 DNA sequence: TGTGCCAGCAGTTTAACCAGTAACAATGAGCAGTTCTTC. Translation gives CASSLTSNNEQFF.

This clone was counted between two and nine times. The CDR3 coding sequence is TGTGCCAGCAGCTTGGGAGGAGGTTCCTCTTACGAGCAGTACTTC. It encodes CASSLGGGSSYEQYF. V and J are TRBV5-4 and TRBJ2-7; D is perhaps TRBD2 (5 bases). V lost 0 bases to trimming and J lost 4 bases, with 14 bases between them. This CDR3 comprises 15 residues. CDR1 SGHNT and CDR2 YYREEE come from the germline V gene (reference sequence).

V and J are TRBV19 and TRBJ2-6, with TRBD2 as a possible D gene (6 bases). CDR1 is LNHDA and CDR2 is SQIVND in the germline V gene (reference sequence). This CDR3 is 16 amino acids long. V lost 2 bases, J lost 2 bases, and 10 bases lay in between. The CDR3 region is CASSINGGAGANVLTF. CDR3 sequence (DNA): TGTGCCAGTAGTATAAATGGCGGGGCTGGGGCCAACGTCCTGACTTTC.

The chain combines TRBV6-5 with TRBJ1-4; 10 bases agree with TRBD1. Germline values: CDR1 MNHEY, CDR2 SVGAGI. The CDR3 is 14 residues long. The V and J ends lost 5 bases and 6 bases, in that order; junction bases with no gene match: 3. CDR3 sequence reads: CASSQGTGDEKLFF. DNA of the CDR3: TGTGCCAGCAGTCAAGGGACAGGGGATGAAAAACTGTTTTTT.

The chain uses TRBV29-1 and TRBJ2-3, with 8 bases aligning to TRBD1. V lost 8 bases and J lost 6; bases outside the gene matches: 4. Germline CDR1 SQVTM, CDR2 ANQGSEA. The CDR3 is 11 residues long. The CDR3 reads CSSYRGDTQYF. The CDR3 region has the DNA TGCAGCTCCTACAGGGGGGATACGCAGTATTTT.

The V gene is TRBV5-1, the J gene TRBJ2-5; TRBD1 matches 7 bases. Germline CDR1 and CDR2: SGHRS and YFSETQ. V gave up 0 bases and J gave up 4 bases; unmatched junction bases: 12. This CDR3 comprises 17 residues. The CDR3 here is CASSLEGTDGRGETQYF. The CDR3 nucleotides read TGCGCCAGCAGCTTGGAAGGGACAGACGGAAGGGGAGAGACCCAGTACTTC.

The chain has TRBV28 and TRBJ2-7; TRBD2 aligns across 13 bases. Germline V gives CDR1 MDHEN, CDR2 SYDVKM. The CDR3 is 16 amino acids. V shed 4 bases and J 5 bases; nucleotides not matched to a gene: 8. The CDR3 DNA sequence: TGTGCCAGCAGTTCGCCGACTAGCGGGAGGACCCACGAGCAGTACTTC. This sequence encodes CASSSPTSGRTHEQYF.

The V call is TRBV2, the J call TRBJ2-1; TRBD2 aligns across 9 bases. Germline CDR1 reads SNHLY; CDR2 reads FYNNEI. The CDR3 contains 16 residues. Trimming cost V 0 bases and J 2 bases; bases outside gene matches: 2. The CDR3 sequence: CASSEAGGGAYNEQFF. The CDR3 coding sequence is TGTGCCAGCAGTGAAGCCGGCGGGGGGGCCTACAATGAGCAGTTCTTC.

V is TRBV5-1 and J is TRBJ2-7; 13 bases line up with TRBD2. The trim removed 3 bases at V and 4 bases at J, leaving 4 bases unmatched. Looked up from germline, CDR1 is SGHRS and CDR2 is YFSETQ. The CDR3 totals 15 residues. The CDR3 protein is CASSWGLAGPYEQYF. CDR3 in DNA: TGCGCCAGCAGCTGGGGACTAGCGGGACCTTACGAGCAGTACTTC.

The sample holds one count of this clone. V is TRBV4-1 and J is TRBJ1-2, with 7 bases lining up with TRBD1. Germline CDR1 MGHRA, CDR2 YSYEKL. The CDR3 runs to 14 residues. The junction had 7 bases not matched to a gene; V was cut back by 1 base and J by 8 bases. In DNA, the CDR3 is TGCGCCAGCAGCCAAGTCGTGACAGGGAACGGCTACACCTTC. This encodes CASSQVVTGNGYTF.

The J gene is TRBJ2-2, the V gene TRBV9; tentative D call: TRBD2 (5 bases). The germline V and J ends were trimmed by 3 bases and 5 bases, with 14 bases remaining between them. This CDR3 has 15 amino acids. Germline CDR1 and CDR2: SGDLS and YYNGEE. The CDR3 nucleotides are TGTGCCAGCAGCGGGGCTGCGGGTGAAACCGGGGAGCTGTTTTTT. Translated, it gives CASSGAAGETGELFF.

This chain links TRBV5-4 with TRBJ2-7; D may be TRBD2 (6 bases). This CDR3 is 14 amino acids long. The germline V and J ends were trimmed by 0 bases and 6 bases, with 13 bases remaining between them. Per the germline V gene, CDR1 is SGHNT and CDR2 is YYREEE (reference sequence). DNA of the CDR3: TGTGCCAGCAGCTTGGGGGGACGGAGGGGCGAGCAGTACTTC. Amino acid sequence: CASSLGGRRGEQYF. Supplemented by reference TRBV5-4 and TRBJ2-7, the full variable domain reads ETGVTQSPTHLIKTRGQQVTLRCSSQSGHNTVSWYQQALGQGPQFIFQYYREEENGRGNFPPRFSGLQFPNYSSELNVNALELDDSALYLCASSLGGRRGEQYFGPGTRLTVT.

The CDR3 sequence: CASSPGARRRHEQYF. In nucleotides, the CDR3 is TGTGCCAGCAGTCCTGGAGCAAGGCGTCGGCACGAGCAGTACTTC. The chain employs TRBV6-5 and TRBJ2-7, with unresolved D. Per germline, CDR1 MNHEY and CDR2 SVGAGI. The CDR3 loop spans 15 amino acids. V lost 5 bases and J 5 bases, leaving 19 bases between the germline ends.

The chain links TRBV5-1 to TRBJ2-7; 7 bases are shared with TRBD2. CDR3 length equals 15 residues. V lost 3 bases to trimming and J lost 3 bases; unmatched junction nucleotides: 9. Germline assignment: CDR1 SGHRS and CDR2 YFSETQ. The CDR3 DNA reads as TGCGCCAGCAGCTCCCACCAGGGAGGGTACTACGAGCAGTACTTC. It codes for CASSSHQGGYYEQYF.

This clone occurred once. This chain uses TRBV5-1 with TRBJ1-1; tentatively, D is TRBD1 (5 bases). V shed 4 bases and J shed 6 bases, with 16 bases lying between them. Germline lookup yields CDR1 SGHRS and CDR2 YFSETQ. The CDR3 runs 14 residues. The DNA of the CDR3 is TGCGCCAGCAGCCCAGGTCTGGGGGGAGCTGAAGCTTTCTTT. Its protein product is CASSPGLGGAEAFF. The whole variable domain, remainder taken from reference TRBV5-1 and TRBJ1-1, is KAGVTQTPRYLIKTRGQQVTLSCSPISGHRSVSWYQQTPGQGLQFLFEYFSETQRNKGNFPGRFSGRQFSNSRSEMNVSTLELGDSALYLCASSPGLGGAEAFFGQGTRLTVV.

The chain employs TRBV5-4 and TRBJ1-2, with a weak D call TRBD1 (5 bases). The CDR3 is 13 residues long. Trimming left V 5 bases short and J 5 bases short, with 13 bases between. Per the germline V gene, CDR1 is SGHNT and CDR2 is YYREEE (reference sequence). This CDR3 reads CASSLGLTYGYTF. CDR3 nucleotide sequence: TGTGCCAGCAGTCTGGGACTGACGTATGGCTACACCTTC.

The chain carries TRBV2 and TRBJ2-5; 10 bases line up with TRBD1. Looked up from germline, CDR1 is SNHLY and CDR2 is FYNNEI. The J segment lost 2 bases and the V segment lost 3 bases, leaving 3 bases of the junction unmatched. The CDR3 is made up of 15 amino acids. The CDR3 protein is CASSDRDRGQETQYF. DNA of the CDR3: TGTGCCAGCAGTGATCGGGACAGGGGTCAAGAGACCCAGTACTTC. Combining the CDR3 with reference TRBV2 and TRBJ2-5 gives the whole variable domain EPEVTQTPSHQVTQMGQEVILRCVPISNHLYFYWYRQILGQKVEFLVSFYNNEISEKSEIFDDQFSVERPDGSNFTLKIRSTKLEDSAMYFCASSDRDRGQETQYFGPGTRLLVL.

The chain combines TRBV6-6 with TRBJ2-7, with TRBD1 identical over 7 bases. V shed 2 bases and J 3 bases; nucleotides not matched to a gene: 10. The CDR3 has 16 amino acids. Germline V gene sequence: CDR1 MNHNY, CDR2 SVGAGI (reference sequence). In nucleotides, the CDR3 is TGTGCCAGCAGTTACCCCTCGACAGGGTTTGACTACGAGCAGTACTTC. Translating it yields CASSYPSTGFDYEQYF.

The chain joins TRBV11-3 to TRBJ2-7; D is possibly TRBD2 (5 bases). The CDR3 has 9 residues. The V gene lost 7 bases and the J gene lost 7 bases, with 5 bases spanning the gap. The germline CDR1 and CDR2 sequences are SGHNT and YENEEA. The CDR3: CASKREQYF. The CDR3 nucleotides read TGTGCCAGCAAGCGGGAGCAGTACTTC.

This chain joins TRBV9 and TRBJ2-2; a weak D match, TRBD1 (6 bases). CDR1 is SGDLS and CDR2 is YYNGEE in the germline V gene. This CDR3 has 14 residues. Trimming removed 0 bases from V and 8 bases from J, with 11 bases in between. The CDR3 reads CASSVDREGGELFF. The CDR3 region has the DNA TGTGCCAGCAGCGTAGACAGGGAAGGAGGGGAGCTGTTTTTT.

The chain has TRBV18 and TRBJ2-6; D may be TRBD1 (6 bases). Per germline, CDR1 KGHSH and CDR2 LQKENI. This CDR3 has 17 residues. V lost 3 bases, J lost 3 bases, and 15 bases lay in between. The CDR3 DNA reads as TGTGCCAGCTCACCTCGGTCGAGGGGGATTGGGGCCAACGTCCTGACTTTC. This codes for CASSPRSRGIGANVLTF. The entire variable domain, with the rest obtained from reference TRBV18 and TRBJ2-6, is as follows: NAGVMQNPRHLVRRRGQEARLRCSPMKGHSHVYWYRQLPEEGLKFMVYLQKENIIDESGMPKERFSAEFPKEGPSILRIQQVVRGDSAAYFCASSPRSRGIGANVLTFGAGSRLTVL.

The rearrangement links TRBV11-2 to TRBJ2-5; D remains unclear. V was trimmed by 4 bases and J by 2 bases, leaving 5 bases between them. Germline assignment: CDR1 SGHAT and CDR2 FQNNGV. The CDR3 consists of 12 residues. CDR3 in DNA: TGTGCCAGCAGCTGGCATCAAGAGACCCAGTACTTC. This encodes CASSWHQETQYF. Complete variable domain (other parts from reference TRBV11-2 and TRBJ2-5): EAGVAQSPRYKIIEKRQSVAFWCNPISGHATLYWYQQILGQGPKLLIQFQNNGVVDDSQLPKDRFSAERLKGVDSTLKIQPAKLEDSAVYLCASSWHQETQYFGPGTRLLVL.

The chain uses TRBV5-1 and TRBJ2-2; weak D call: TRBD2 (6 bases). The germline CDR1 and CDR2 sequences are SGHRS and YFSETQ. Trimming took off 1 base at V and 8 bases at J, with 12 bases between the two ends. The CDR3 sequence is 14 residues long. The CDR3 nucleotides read TGCGCCAGCAGCTTGAGTAGAGGGACTGGGGAGCTGTTTTTT. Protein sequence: CASSLSRGTGELFF.